The table lists the clone carrying this T cell receptor beta chain with a count of one. Its antigen is still unknown. Method: immunoSEQ multiplex PCR; TCRdb's copy keeps in-frame clones and lacks some. The table includes about 24,000 clones, roughly 84% detected once. Trimming took 6 bases from V and 5 from J; bases not matched to a gene: 4. The CDR3 consists of 12 residues. Germline V gene sequence: CDR1 LNHNV, CDR2 YYDKDF (reference sequence). These data come from a study of chemoradiotherapy in HPV16-positive cancers. General observations from the study: Candidate HPV-specific clones and E7-related TCR motifs grew in tumor during treatment.

The TCR comes from a human donor with HPV-associated anogenital cancer. The sample was blood, taken from a patient who underwent chemoradiotherapy. V usage is TRBV15 and J usage is TRBJ2-7; the match to TRBD1 covers 7 bases. The DNA for the CDR3 is TGTGCCACCAGTCGGACAGGCAACGAGCAGTACTTC. Its translation is CATSRTGNEQYF.